This passage covers 20 T cell receptor beta chains from one sample sequenced in a study of T-cell memory formation after mild COVID-19. TCRdb recomputed calls from the 5' RACE reads with MiXCR, one row per CDR3 protein. The sample includes under 550,000 distinct CDR3 sequences, roughly 17% of them seen just once. The sequencing input was PBMCs or a T cell subset sorted from them (not recorded which). All receptors derive from a man aged 18 to 30 who had mild COVID-19 (a few samples of this study predate the infection). Cell type and time point are not known.

The J gene is TRBJ2-2, the V gene TRBV11-2; D remains ambiguous. There are 13 residues in the CDR3. Germline lookup yields CDR1 SGHAT and CDR2 FQNNGV. Deletions cut 3 bases from V and 4 bases from J, with 6 bases between. CDR3 DNA: TGTGCCAGCAGCTTCAGACTCACCGGGGAGCTGTTTTTT. As protein: CASSFRLTGELFF.

At least ten counts were recorded for this clonotype. The V and J genes are TRBV11-2 and TRBJ1-1; 8 positions match TRBD1. Germline V gene data show CDR1 as SGHAT and CDR2 as FQNNGV. V lost 8 bases to trimming and J lost 1 base; unmatched junction nucleotides: 3. CDR3 length equals 13 residues. The CDR3 region is CASFGQGNTEAFF. CDR3 sequence (DNA): TGTGCCAGCTTCGGACAGGGGAACACTGAAGCTTTCTTT.

This chain connects TRBV4-1 to TRBJ1-5; weak D call: TRBD1 (6 bases). V lost 1 base to trimming and J lost 6 bases, with 13 bases between them. Per the germline V gene, CDR1 is MGHRA and CDR2 is YSYEKL. The CDR3 runs 15 residues. CDR3 coding DNA: TGCGCCAGCAGCCAAGGGAGGGGGGGGGCTCAGCCCCAGCATTTT. This sequence encodes CASSQGRGGAQPQHF.

This sequence joins TRBV4-2 and TRBJ1-2; D is unclear. Trimming removed 0 bases at V and 6 bases at J, with 8 bases between. Germline loops: CDR1 LGHNA, CDR2 YNFKEQ. The CDR3 has 13 residues. CDR3 nucleotide sequence: TGTGCCAGCAGCCAAGAAACCCAGAATGGCTACACCTTC. It yields the protein CASSQETQNGYTF.

V gene TRBV6-2 or TRBV6-3 combines with J gene TRBJ2-2; D is possibly TRBD1 (6 bases). V was cut by 4 bases and J by 0 bases, with 15 bases left in between. From germline, CDR1 is MNHEY and CDR2 SVGEGT. The CDR3 covers 17 residues. The CDR3 DNA follows: TGTGCCAGCAGTTTGGACAGCCGAACGACGAACACCGGGGAGCTGTTTTTT. Protein product: CASSLDSRTTNTGELFF.

The gene calls are TRBV7-2 and TRBJ1-3; tentative D call: TRBD1 (6 bases). Per germline, CDR1 SGHTA and CDR2 FQGNSA. The CDR3 runs to 14 residues. Trimming removed 5 bases at V and 0 bases at J, with 8 bases between. The CDR3 nucleotides read TGTGCCAGCAGCGCGGACAGCTCTGGAAACACCATATATTTT. It yields the protein CASSADSSGNTIYF.

This clonotype was detected a few times. The rearrangement links TRBV5-1 to TRBJ2-2; TRBD1 matches 8 bases. This CDR3 is 15 amino acids long. V lost 1 base to trimming and J lost 3 bases; unmatched junction nucleotides: 2. The germline V gene has CDR1 SGHRS and CDR2 YFSETQ. The CDR3 DNA reads TGCGCCAGCAGCTTGCAGGGGGCGGACACCGGGGAGCTGTTTTTT. This encodes CASSLQGADTGELFF. The complete variable domain, with remaining parts taken from reference TRBV5-1 and TRBJ2-2, reads KAGVTQTPRYLIKTRGQQVTLSCSPISGHRSVSWYQQTPGQGLQFLFEYFSETQRNKGNFPGRFSGRQFSNSRSEMNVSTLELGDSALYLCASSLQGADTGELFFGEGSRLTVL.

V usage is TRBV27 and J usage is TRBJ2-7; tentative D call: TRBD1 (6 bases). Germline loops: CDR1 MNHEY, CDR2 SMNVEV (reference sequence). The CDR3 is 15 residues long. The V and J ends lost 4 bases and 6 bases respectively, with 19 bases between them. DNA for the CDR3: TGTGCCAGCAGTTCGCCGAGGGGGTCCAATGGCGAGCAGTACTTC. Its translation is CASSSPRGSNGEQYF.

This clonotype was found a few times. The chain recombines TRBV7-2 with TRBJ2-5; TRBD2 matches 11 bases. Germline V gives CDR1 SGHTA, CDR2 FQGNSA. The CDR3 has 15 amino acids. Trimming cost V 5 bases and J 5 bases; bases outside gene matches: 7. The CDR3 spells CASSPSGGRFETQYF. In DNA form, the CDR3 reads TGTGCCAGCAGCCCTAGCGGGGGGCGCTTCGAGACCCAGTACTTC.

This clonotype was recorded a few times. This chain links TRBV11-1 with TRBJ2-2; D may match TRBD1 or TRBD2 (6 bases each). Between the trimmed V and J ends, which lost 7 bases and 0 bases, there was a span of 15 bases. The germline V gene has CDR1 SGHAT and CDR2 FQDESV (reference sequence). The CDR3 covers 16 residues. CDR3 in DNA: TGTGCCAGCACTACGCTGGGGGGCGCGAACACCGGGGAGCTGTTTTTT. Translating gives CASTTLGGANTGELFF.

The sample holds many counts of this clonotype. This rearrangement joins TRBV18 to TRBJ1-6; no firm D call. CDR1 KGHSH and CDR2 LQKENI come from the germline V gene. The CDR3 consists of 14 residues. V lost 6 bases, J lost 9 bases, and 15 bases lay in between. CDR3 bases: TGTGCCAGCTCGCAATCTACCCAATCTTCACCCCTCCACTTT. This translates into CASSQSTQSSPLHF.

This clonotype was seen ten or more times. The chain employs TRBV2 and TRBJ1-1; no clear D gene. In germline, CDR1 is SNHLY, CDR2 FYNNEI. V was cut by 1 base and J by 10 bases, with 7 bases left in between. The CDR3 extends over 11 amino acids. CDR3 residues: CASSEEGVAFF. CDR3 coding DNA: TGTGCCAGCAGTGAAGAGGGTGTAGCTTTCTTT.

This CDR3 is CASATGLRQFF. CDR3 in DNA: TGCGCCAGCGCCACAGGGCTGAGGCAGTTCTTC. The V and J genes are TRBV4-1 and TRBJ2-1, with a weak D call TRBD1 (6 bases). Trimming left V 8 bases short and J 12 bases short, with 14 bases between. The V gene's germline CDR1 is MGHRA and CDR2 YSYEKL. This CDR3 region has 11 residues.

This clonotype was counted a few times. The genes are TRBV5-1 and TRBJ2-3; 10 bases are shared with TRBD2. V dropped 0 bases and J dropped 7; count of bases not matched to a gene: 5. Per the germline V gene, CDR1 is SGHRS and CDR2 is YFSETQ. The CDR3 consists of 15 residues. CDR3 residues: CASSLVASGGNTQYF. CDR3 sequence (DNA): TGCGCCAGCAGCTTGGTTGCTAGCGGGGGAAATACGCAGTATTTT. Full variable domain (remainder filled in from reference TRBV5-1 and TRBJ2-3): KAGVTQTPRYLIKTRGQQVTLSCSPISGHRSVSWYQQTPGQGLQFLFEYFSETQRNKGNFPGRFSGRQFSNSRSEMNVSTLELGDSALYLCASSLVASGGNTQYFGPGTRLTVL.

This clonotype occurred a few times. This chain joins TRBV4-3 and TRBJ2-5; D gene ambiguous. CDR1 is LGHNA, CDR2 YSLEER, per germline. The CDR3 has 14 amino acids. V shed 1 base and J shed 4 bases, with 10 bases lying between them. In DNA, the CDR3 is TGCGCCAGCAGCCAAGTTGGATCTGGAGAGACCCAGTACTTC. Translation gives CASSQVGSGETQYF.

This clonotype was found many times. The chain couples TRBV5-1 to TRBJ1-1; no definite D call. Deletions cut 0 bases from V and 1 base from J, with 7 bases between. This CDR3 is built from 14 residues. The germline V gene has CDR1 SGHRS and CDR2 YFSETQ. In DNA, the CDR3 is TGCGCCAGCAGCTTGGGGTCAGGGAACACTGAAGCTTTCTTT. It yields the protein CASSLGSGNTEAFF.

At least ten counts were recorded for this clonotype. The CDR3 sequence: CASSPQTATNEKLFF. CDR3 DNA: TGTGCCAGCTCACCTCAGACAGCTACTAATGAAAAACTGTTTTTT. V usage is TRBV18 and J usage is TRBJ1-4; maybe TRBD1 (5 bases). The CDR3 contains 15 residues. Germline V lookup: CDR1 KGHSH, CDR2 LQKENI. V was trimmed by 3 bases and J by 2 bases, leaving 10 bases between them.

This clonotype was counted between two and nine times. The chain combines TRBV2 with TRBJ1-3; D ambiguous. Trimming stripped 2 bases from V and 7 bases from J, with 6 bases between. CDR1 is SNHLY, CDR2 FYNNEI, per germline. This CDR3 region has 12 residues. CDR3 region: CASSETQNTIYF. The DNA of the CDR3 is TGTGCCAGCAGTGAAACACAGAACACCATATATTTT.

On this clonotype: Because it lacks the conserved phenylalanine or tryptophan at the end, this CDR3 is likely a read error. The rearrangement links TRBV20-1 to TRBJ2-1; TRBD2 agrees at 11 bases. CDR1 is DFQATT and CDR2 is SNEGSKA in the germline V gene (reference sequence). The length of the CDR3 is 15 residues. V lost 6 bases, J lost 2 bases, and 6 bases stayed unmatched. This CDR3 reads CSAKGGLAAYNEQFL. For the CDR3, the DNA is TGCAGTGCGAAGGGGGGACTAGCGGCCTACAATGAGCAGTTCTTA.

This clonotype has at least ten counts. The chain recombines TRBV5-1 with TRBJ2-3; D is perhaps TRBD1 or TRBD2 (5 bases each). V lost 0 bases and J lost 3, with 14 bases in between. The CDR3 runs to 16 residues. The germline gives CDR1 SGHRS, CDR2 YFSETQ. The CDR3 DNA reads as TGCGCCAGCAGCTTGGGTGGGGGACGATCAACAGATACGCAGTATTTT. Protein product: CASSLGGGRSTDTQYF.